The 12 T cell receptor beta chains given below trace back to one sample, sequenced in a study of shared clonotypes between healthy human individuals. Sequencing used immunoSEQ multiplex PCR; TCRdb keeps in-frame clones, though not all of them. Of a few million clones in the sample, more than 80% were seen once. Sequenced input: naive CD4+ T cells from PBMCs. Sample subset: CD45RA+ positively selected. The origin of the receptors is a man between 18 and 35 years old in good health. Some clones in this sample may be carry-over from other donors' samples.

Points on this clone: The identical CDR3 is also encoded by other nucleotide sequences in the sample. CDR3 protein: CASSLTPNTGELFF. The CDR3 coding sequence is TGTGCCAGCAGCTTAACTCCGAACACCGGGGAGCTGTTTTTT. V and J are TRBV7-3 and TRBJ2-2; D is unresolved. The ends were cut back, 0 bases at V and 0 bases at J, with 2 bases in the middle. The CDR3 is made up of 14 amino acids. The germline gives CDR1 SGHTA, CDR2 FQGTGA.

V usage is TRBV9 and J usage is TRBJ2-1, with D possibly being TRBD1 or TRBD2 (5 bases each). Germline-derived CDR1 and CDR2 are SGDLS and YYNGEE. The CDR3 sequence is 13 residues long. V was shortened by 3 bases and J by 8 bases, with 12 bases between the two germline ends. The CDR3 is CASSAMGRDEQFF. The CDR3 DNA reads TGTGCCAGCAGCGCTATGGGACGGGATGAGCAGTTCTTC.

About this clone: Additional DNA sequences in this sample encode the identical CDR3. The chain has TRBV5-1 and TRBJ2-5; a weak D match, TRBD1 (6 bases). Germline V CDR1 and CDR2: SGHRS, YFSETQ. V was cut by 4 bases and J by 1 base, with 11 bases left in between. The CDR3 spans 14 residues. CDR3 in DNA: TGCGCCAGCAGCCTACAGGGATTCCAAGAGACCCAGTACTTC. Residues: CASSLQGFQETQYF.

For the CDR3, the DNA is TGTGCCAGCAGCTGGGGGGGACAGTCCTATGGCTACACCTTC. Protein: CASSWGGQSYGYTF. This chain uses TRBV11-2 with TRBJ1-2; 7 nucleotides match TRBD1. CDR3 length equals 14 residues. CDR1 is SGHAT, CDR2 FQNNGV, per germline. The V gene end was trimmed by 4 bases and the J gene end by 4 bases; junction bases not matched to a gene: 6.

The chain employs TRBV19 and TRBJ2-2; TRBD1 is a possible D gene (5 bases). CDR3 length equals 16 residues. The germline V gene encodes CDR1 LNHDA and CDR2 SQIVND (reference sequence). V was cut by 7 bases and J by 6 bases, with 21 bases left in between. In nucleotides, the CDR3 is TGTGCCAGTACCTCAATGGGCCATATAGGGGCCGGGGAGCTGTTTTTT. Translation: CASTSMGHIGAGELFF.

V gene TRBV29-1 combines with J gene TRBJ1-4, with D tentatively TRBD1 (5 bases). Trimming shortened V by 7 bases and J by 4 bases, and 13 bases separated the two germline ends. Germline V lookup: CDR1 SQVTM, CDR2 ANQGSEA. The CDR3 consists of 13 residues. The CDR3 sequence is CSASKGLNEKLFF. The CDR3 DNA follows: TGCAGCGCCTCAAAGGGGCTTAATGAAAAACTGTTTTTT. Full variable domain (outside the CDR3, taken from reference TRBV29-1 and TRBJ1-4): SAVISQKPSRDICQRGTSLTIQCQVDSQVTMMFWYRQQPGQSLTLIATANQGSEATYESGFVIDKFPISRPNLTFSTLTVSNMSPEDSSIYLCSASKGLNEKLFFGSGTQLSVL.

This CDR3 is CASSLVSRDFNNEQFF. The DNA for the CDR3 is TGCGCCAGCAGCTTGGTCTCGCGGGACTTCAACAATGAGCAGTTCTTC. V is TRBV5-1 and J is TRBJ2-1, with D perhaps TRBD2 (6 bases). This CDR3 is built from 16 residues. Trimming removed 0 bases at V and 5 bases at J, with 15 bases between. CDR1 SGHRS and CDR2 YFSETQ come from the germline V gene.

This clone was found once. V gene TRBV5-1 combines with J gene TRBJ2-3; TRBD2 matches 11 bases. The trim removed 7 bases at V and 3 bases at J, leaving 13 bases unmatched. The CDR3 is 17 residues long. Germline assignment: CDR1 SGHRS and CDR2 YFSETQ. The DNA for the CDR3 is TGCGCCAGCTCCCCAGGGACTAGCGGATTTGTGACAGATACGCAGTATTTT. Its protein is CASSPGTSGFVTDTQYF.

This clone was picked up one time. V usage is TRBV5-1 and J usage is TRBJ2-5, with TRBD2 matching 9 bases. The CDR3 length is 15 residues. Germline V gives CDR1 SGHRS, CDR2 YFSETQ. V dropped 4 bases and J dropped 4; count of bases not matched to a gene: 8. CDR3 loop: CASSGNSGRGETQYF. The CDR3 DNA reads TGCGCCAGCAGCGGAAATAGCGGGAGAGGAGAGACCCAGTACTTC.

This clone occurred once. This chain joins TRBV7-9 and TRBJ1-1; D uncertain. V lost 11 bases to trimming and J lost 0 bases, with 13 bases between them. This CDR3 spans 13 amino acids. Germline assignment: CDR1 SEHNR and CDR2 FQNEAQ (reference sequence). The CDR3: CASEQFMNTEAFF. Here the CDR3 DNA reads TGTGCCTCTGAACAGTTCATGAACACTGAAGCTTTCTTT.

The V gene is TRBV6-4, the J gene TRBJ2-2; D unclear. The CDR3 extends over 13 amino acids. Germline CDR1 MRHNA, CDR2 SNTAGT. Trimming removed 6 bases at V and 1 base at J, with 6 bases between. The CDR3 sequence: CASRPENTGELFF. As DNA, the CDR3 is TGTGCCAGCAGACCCGAGAACACCGGGGAGCTGTTTTTT.

The rearrangement joins TRBV2 to TRBJ2-3; 11 nucleotides match TRBD2. V trimming: 5 bases; J trimming: 0 bases; junction bases outside the gene matches: 4. This CDR3 is 16 amino acids long. Germline V lookup: CDR1 SNHLY, CDR2 FYNNEI. The DNA for the CDR3 is TGTGCCAGCAGTCTTATAGCGGGAGGGAGCACAGATACGCAGTATTTT. It translates to CASSLIAGGSTDTQYF.